This TCR beta chain was profiled in a study of CD8+CD57+ T cells in acquired aplastic anemia. Whole-study context: Average DNA yield from sorted CD4+ and CD8+ cells was around 3 ug. Whole-study results and caveats: Between patients and controls, about 30 CD8+ CDR3 sequences were found in common.

Patients included in sequencing had previously demonstrated CD8+CD57+ cell expansion by flow cytometry. The CDR3 sequence is 14 residues long. The V gene lost 4 bases and the J gene lost 0 bases, with 12 bases spanning the gap. The V gene's germline CDR1 is GTSNPN and CDR2 SVGIG (reference sequence). With respect to this clonotype: The antigen is unknown.

Genomic DNA was employed as the template in profiling TCR beta VDJ and CDR3. TCRdb called the reads again in MiXCR, with one record for every CDR3 protein. The sample shows 200,000 to 250,000 distinct CDR3 sequences, around three fifths of them seen only once. The chain combines TRBV30 with TRBJ1-1, with a possible D match to TRBD1 (5 bases). This sequence originates from a human donor with aplastic anemia. Sequencing input: sorted CD4+, CD8+, or CD8+CD57+ T cells (not recorded which) from PBMCs. CDR3 protein: CAWTRQPMNTEAFF. The CDR3 DNA reads TGTGCCTGGACTAGACAGCCCATGAACACTGAAGCTTTCTTT.